This T cell receptor (beta chain) derives from a study of blood T cell repertoires in COVID-19 (TCRdb year 2020). Regarding the research as a whole: Samples from collaborators originated in the United States, Italy and Spain and spanned both the acute and convalescent phases of COVID-19. Where HLA class I and class II types were available, the types were taken from metadata supplied by the sample provider, not from assay-based typing. The material from the prospective study consisted of cDNA or gDNA derived from T cells, B-cell-depleted T cells, or PBMCs. Samples were obtained from the ongoing ImmuneRACE study (first 160 participants) and from over a thousand subjects provided by 6 global collaborators. The sample metadata nearly always contained a de-identified subject ID, COVID-19 status, age in years and sex. The dataset comprised deeply sampled blood TCRbeta repertoires from subjects exposed to, actively infected with, or recovered from COVID-19. The repertoires were made available in a free public database intended to serve as a resource for research on the immune response to SARS-CoV-2.

Samples from volunteer blood donors who had recovered from COVID-19 were contributed by a second Seattle source. Each collaborating institution followed its own protocols to collect whole blood in K2EDTA tubes. For TCRbeta analysis, collaborators shipped samples as frozen whole blood, isolated PBMCs, or DNA extracted from either of those sample types. To note about this clone: The target of this receptor is not known. Base qualities are not recorded, but no much larger clone differs from it by a single base.

TCRbeta CDR3 regions were amplified from genomic DNA using the immunoSEQ Assay, a bias-controlled multiplex PCR. Concerning the study's data processing: Nucleated cell counts per sample were estimated from amplification of reference gene primers within the assay. To quantify the absolute abundance of each unique TCRbeta CDR3 rearrangement, sequence reads were collapsed and filtered. For each sample, productive Simpson clonality was calculated by taking the square root of Simpson's diversity index across productive rearrangements. Not all clones reach the TCRdb copy of this immuneACCESS table, which keeps in-frame sequences only. Checked studies attribute under half of the gap to unresolved V genes and leave the rest unexplained. From that table come the V and J calls and clone size; the DNA was used to work out D and trimming. Counted in this sample were about 190,000 clones; approximately 80% of them appeared once. About 13% of the sample is in the top ten clones.

CDR3 length: 13 amino acids, cysteine to phenylalanine. Solely the CDR3 DNA is kept, with 39 bases framed from the first base. Cut back by 0 bases and 7 bases, the V and J ends lie 6 bases apart. CDR1 and CDR2, per the germline V gene, are SGHTA and FQGTGA. Overall study results and their limits: Clinical and demographic metadata were provided uncurated, with the amount varying by source and participant.

Sequencing was carried out using peripheral blood. The TCR was taken from a man between 45 and 60 years old who had recovered from COVID-19. Rearrangement joined TRBV7-3 to TRBJ2-2; the D gene remains uncertain. In nucleotide form, the sequence is TGTGCCAGCAGCTTAACCGGGTTCGGGGAGCTGTTTTTT. The resulting protein is CASSLTGFGELFF. The CDR3, completed at both ends by the reference TRBV7-3 and TRBJ2-2 genes, gives the full variable domain GAGVSQTPSNKVTEKGKYVELRCDPISGHTALYWYRQSLGQGPEFLIYFQGTGAADDSGLPNDRFFAVRPEGSVSTLKIQRTERGDSAVYLCASSLTGFGELFFGEGSRLTVL.